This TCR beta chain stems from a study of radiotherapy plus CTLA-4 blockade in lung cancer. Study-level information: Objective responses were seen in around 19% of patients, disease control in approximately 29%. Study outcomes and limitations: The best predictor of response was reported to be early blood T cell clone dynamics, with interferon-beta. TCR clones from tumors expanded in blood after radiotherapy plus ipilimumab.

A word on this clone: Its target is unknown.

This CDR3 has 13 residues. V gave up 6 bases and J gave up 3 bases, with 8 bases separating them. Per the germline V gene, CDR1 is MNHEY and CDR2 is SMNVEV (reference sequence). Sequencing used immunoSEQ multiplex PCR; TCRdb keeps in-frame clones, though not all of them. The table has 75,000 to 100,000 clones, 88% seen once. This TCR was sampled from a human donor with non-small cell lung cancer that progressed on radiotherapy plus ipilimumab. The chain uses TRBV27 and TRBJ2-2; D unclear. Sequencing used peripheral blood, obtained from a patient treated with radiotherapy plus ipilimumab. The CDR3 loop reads CASRHSYTGELFF. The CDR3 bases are TGTGCCAGCAGGCACAGTTACACCGGGGAGCTGTTTTTT.